These 26 T cell receptor beta chains were all obtained from the same sample, sequenced in a study of PD-1 blockade in classical Hodgkin lymphoma. Sequenced by immunoSEQ multiplex PCR; TCRdb stores in-frame clones only, minus some. The profile shows around 20,000 clones, approximately 80% of them singletons. This sample's time point: newly diagnosed, previously untreated cHL patient sample. Magnetic negative selection served to purify CD4+ T cells out of PBMCs that had been thawed. The sample consisted of CD4+ T cells from blood. Receptor source: a human donor with classical Hodgkin lymphoma.

This rearrangement joins TRBV27 to TRBJ2-2, with 9 positions matching TRBD2. This CDR3 has 15 residues. V lost 5 bases to trimming and J lost 4 bases; unmatched junction nucleotides: 5. CDR1 MNHEY and CDR2 SMNVEV come from the germline V gene (reference sequence). CDR3 in amino acids: CASSIAGVGTGELFF. CDR3 coding DNA: TGTGCCAGCAGTATAGCGGGAGTGGGCACCGGGGAGCTGTTTTTT.

This chain connects TRBV2 to TRBJ2-1; 9 bases are a match to TRBD1. Germline V CDR1 and CDR2: SNHLY, FYNNEI. Trimming removed 4 bases from V and 3 bases from J; junction bases left unmatched: 16. This CDR3 spans 19 amino acids. CDR3 coding DNA: TGTGCCAGCAGTGGAAGACGGGACAGGGTCCCTTCCGGCTACAATGAGCAGTTCTTC. Amino acids: CASSGRRDRVPSGYNEQFF. The variable domain in full, completed from reference TRBV2 and TRBJ2-1, reads EPEVTQTPSHQVTQMGQEVILRCVPISNHLYFYWYRQILGQKVEFLVSFYNNEISEKSEIFDDQFSVERPDGSNFTLKIRSTKLEDSAMYFCASSGRRDRVPSGYNEQFFGPGTRLTVL.

The count of this clone is one. The V and J genes are TRBV5-1 and TRBJ2-5, with 13 positions matching TRBD2. From germline, CDR1 is SGHRS and CDR2 YFSETQ. The V and J ends lost 4 bases and 5 bases, in that order; junction bases with no gene match: 8. The CDR3 has 16 amino acids. The CDR3 spells CASSISTSGRLETQYF. DNA of the CDR3: TGCGCCAGCAGCATCTCGACTAGCGGGAGGCTTGAGACCCAGTACTTC.

The chain has TRBV4-2 and TRBJ1-3; the D gene is possibly TRBD1 (6 bases). This CDR3 contains 16 residues. Germline V gene sequence: CDR1 LGHNA, CDR2 YNFKEQ. V shed 3 bases and J shed 1 base, with 13 bases lying between them. The CDR3 loop reads CASSQEGHTSGNTIYF. In nucleotides, the CDR3 is TGTGCCAGCAGCCAGGAGGGACATACTTCTGGAAACACCATATATTTT.

The chain joins TRBV6-6 to TRBJ2-7, with 8 nucleotides matching TRBD1. Looked up from germline, CDR1 is MNHNY and CDR2 is SVGAGI (reference sequence). J gave up 3 bases and V 8 bases, and 9 bases lay outside the gene matches. The CDR3 is 14 amino acids. The CDR3 here is CASGGRGQGYEQYF. The CDR3 DNA follows: TGTGCCAGCGGGGGCCGTGGACAGGGCTACGAGCAGTACTTC.

The rearrangement uses TRBV6-1 and TRBJ1-2, with a weak D call TRBD1 (5 bases). The CDR3 is 15 residues long. The V and J ends lost 1 base and 8 bases respectively, with 17 bases between them. The germline V gene has CDR1 MNHNS and CDR2 SASEGT. The CDR3 DNA reads TGTGCCAGCAGTGAAGTCGAACAGGCCCAGGGCGGCTACACCTTC. Its translation: CASSEVEQAQGGYTF.

This chain uses TRBV2 with TRBJ2-3; D gene uncertain. Germline CDR1 SNHLY, CDR2 FYNNEI. Deletions cut 5 bases from V and 2 bases from J, with 14 bases between. CDR3 length: 15 residues. The CDR3 region is CASSYLGSPTDTQYF. The DNA for the CDR3 is TGTGCCAGCAGTTACCTAGGTTCCCCCACAGATACGCAGTATTTT.

The gene calls are TRBV11-2 and TRBJ1-5; D is unresolved. Germline-derived CDR1 and CDR2 are SGHAT and FQNNGV. Trimming stripped 0 bases from V and 1 base from J, with 4 bases between. This CDR3 has 14 residues. This CDR3 is CASSLDFSNQPQHF. The CDR3 bases are TGTGCCAGCAGCTTAGATTTCAGCAATCAGCCCCAGCATTTT. Using reference TRBV11-2 and TRBJ1-5 for the parts outside the CDR3, the full variable domain is EAGVAQSPRYKIIEKRQSVAFWCNPISGHATLYWYQQILGQGPKLLIQFQNNGVVDDSQLPKDRFSAERLKGVDSTLKIQPAKLEDSAVYLCASSLDFSNQPQHFGDGTRLSIL.

CDR3 sequence reads: CSVEDGGAGEKLFF. For the CDR3, the DNA is TGCAGCGTTGAAGACGGGGGGGCTGGGGAAAAACTGTTTTTT. This sequence joins TRBV29-1 and TRBJ1-4; D perhaps matches TRBD1 (6 bases). CDR1 is SQVTM and CDR2 is ANQGSEA in the germline V gene. This CDR3 has 14 residues. V was trimmed by 0 bases and J by 8 bases, leaving 13 bases between them. The whole variable domain, remainder taken from reference TRBV29-1 and TRBJ1-4, is SAVISQKPSRDICQRGTSLTIQCQVDSQVTMMFWYRQQPGQSLTLIATANQGSEATYESGFVIDKFPISRPNLTFSTLTVSNMSPEDSSIYLCSVEDGGAGEKLFFGSGTQLSVL.

The rearrangement links TRBV19 to TRBJ2-7; 8 bases agree with TRBD1. The CDR3 runs 13 residues. Trimming took 7 bases from V and 2 from J; bases not matched to a gene: 4. Germline lookup yields CDR1 LNHDA and CDR2 SQIVND (reference sequence). CDR3 residues: CASNPGQAYEQYF. Written as DNA, the CDR3 is TGTGCCAGTAACCCGGGACAGGCCTACGAGCAGTACTTC. Based on the CDR3 plus reference TRBV19 and TRBJ2-7, the full variable domain is DGGITQSPKYLFRKEGQNVTLSCEQNLNHDAMYWYRQDPGQGLRLIYYSQIVNDFQKGDIAEGYSVSREKKESFPLTVTSAQKNPTAFYLCASNPGQAYEQYFGPGTRLTVT.

The rearrangement joins TRBV10-3 to TRBJ1-2; a possible D gene is TRBD1 (5 bases). The ends were cut back, 6 bases at V and 3 bases at J, with 11 bases in the middle. The germline V gene has CDR1 ENHRY and CDR2 SYGVKD. This CDR3 has 13 residues. This CDR3 reads CAIRAGKDYGYTF. The DNA of the CDR3 is TGTGCCATCAGGGCAGGGAAGGACTATGGCTACACCTTC.

The chain recombines TRBV19 with TRBJ2-5; 8 bases are a match to TRBD2. Germline CDR1 and CDR2: LNHDA and SQIVND (reference sequence). The CDR3 length is 14 residues. Unmatched junction bases numbered 8, after V lost 4 bases and J lost 7 bases. This CDR3 is CASSSSGDAGTQYF. DNA of the CDR3: TGTGCCAGTAGTAGTAGCGGGGACGCGGGGACCCAGTACTTC.

This clone was found a few times. The chain employs TRBV1 and TRBJ2-1; the table's D call, TRBD2, was not checked against the DNA. TRBV1 is assigned pseudogene status. This CDR3 region has 9 residues. The CDR3 here is CTSTGEQFF. The CDR3 nucleotides are TGCACCAGCACGGGGGAGCAGTTCTTC.

The chain carries TRBV7-9 and TRBJ2-1, with TRBD2 matching 9 bases. Germline loops: CDR1 SEHNR, CDR2 FQNEAQ (reference sequence). There are 18 residues in the CDR3. V was clipped by 3 bases and J by 8 bases; unmatched bases: 17. CDR3 in amino acids: CASSLGVLVREGRDEQFF. The CDR3 DNA reads TGTGCCAGCAGCTTGGGCGTGTTGGTGCGGGAGGGTCGGGATGAGCAGTTCTTC.

The chain combines TRBV7-6 with TRBJ2-7; 7 bases fit TRBD2. Trimming removed 4 bases from V and 1 base from J; junction bases left unmatched: 10. CDR3 size: 16 residues. Germline V gives CDR1 SGHVS, CDR2 FNYEAQ. The CDR3 nucleotides are TGTGCCAGCAGCTCAACAGCCCCGCGGGAGTCCTACGAGCAGTACTTC. It codes for CASSSTAPRESYEQYF.

The chain carries TRBV6-6 and TRBJ2-7, with a possible D match to TRBD2 (5 bases). The ends were cut back, 8 bases at V and 1 base at J, with 12 bases in the middle. The germline CDR1 and CDR2 sequences are MNHNY and SVGAGI (reference sequence). The length of the CDR3 is 13 residues. The CDR3 reads CASRRGDSYEQYF. CDR3 nucleotides: TGTGCCAGCCGCCGGGGAGATTCCTACGAGCAGTACTTC.

V usage is TRBV6-1 and J usage is TRBJ2-7; 7 positions match TRBD2. V dropped 2 bases and J dropped 1; count of bases not matched to a gene: 11. In germline, CDR1 is MNHNS, CDR2 SASEGT. The CDR3 consists of 17 residues. The CDR3 DNA reads TGTGCCAGCAGTGAAATCTGGTCGGCTAGCGGATCCTACGAGCAGTACTTC. It is translated as CASSEIWSASGSYEQYF.

This clone showed up just once. This chain links TRBV7-6 with TRBJ2-5; D possibly corresponds to TRBD1 (5 bases). Per the germline V gene, CDR1 is SGHVS and CDR2 is FNYEAQ. The V gene lost 4 bases and the J gene lost 3 bases, with 9 bases spanning the gap. The CDR3 totals 13 residues. The CDR3 loop reads CASSWTPKETQYF. CDR3 DNA: TGTGCCAGCAGCTGGACACCTAAAGAGACCCAGTACTTC. Full variable domain (outside the CDR3, taken from reference TRBV7-6 and TRBJ2-5): GAGVSQSPRYKVTKRGQDVALRCDPISGHVSLYWYRQALGQGPEFLTYFNYEAQQDKSGLPNDRFSAERPEGSISTLTIQRTEQRDSAMYRCASSWTPKETQYFGPGTRLLVL.

This sequence joins TRBV28 and TRBJ2-7, with 12 bases lining up with TRBD2. The CDR3 contains 18 residues. Germline loops: CDR1 MDHEN, CDR2 SYDVKM. The V segment lost 4 bases and the J segment 2 bases; nucleotides outside the gene matches: 12. The CDR3 spells CASSSNRGLAGPTYEQYF. The CDR3 nucleotides are TGTGCCAGCAGTTCCAACCGTGGACTAGCGGGGCCCACCTACGAGCAGTACTTC.

This chain uses TRBV23-1 with TRBJ1-2; TRBD1 matches at 9 bases. TRBV23-1 is an open reading frame, and its role is uncertain. With 2 bases clipped from V and 2 bases from J, the junction kept 15 bases outside the gene matches. CDR3 length: 19 residues. DNA of the CDR3: TGCGCCAGCAGTCAAAAATGGGGGACAGGGACCCGCACAAACTATGGCTACACCTTC. This translates into CASSQKWGTGTRTNYGYTF.

The chain recombines TRBV7-6 with TRBJ2-3; 8 bases fit TRBD2. V lost 4 bases to trimming and J lost 3 bases; unmatched junction nucleotides: 12. CDR3 length equals 17 residues. Germline CDR1 reads SGHVS; CDR2 reads FNYEAQ. CDR3 loop: CASSSRSRTSSTDTQYF. The CDR3 DNA follows: TGTGCCAGCAGCTCCCGGAGCAGGACTAGCTCAACAGATACGCAGTATTTT. Filled out from reference TRBV7-6 and TRBJ2-3, the complete variable domain reads GAGVSQSPRYKVTKRGQDVALRCDPISGHVSLYWYRQALGQGPEFLTYFNYEAQQDKSGLPNDRFSAERPEGSISTLTIQRTEQRDSAMYRCASSSRSRTSSTDTQYFGPGTRLTVL.

In DNA, the CDR3 is TGCGCCAGCGGCCTGAACACAGATACGCAGTATTTT. It specifies CASGLNTDTQYF. The chain joins TRBV5-1 to TRBJ2-3, with unresolved D. The germline V gene has CDR1 SGHRS and CDR2 YFSETQ. This CDR3 has 12 residues. V lost 7 bases to trimming and J lost 2 bases, with 8 bases between them.

V usage is TRBV28 and J usage is TRBJ2-7; no definite D call. Per the germline V gene, CDR1 is MDHEN and CDR2 is SYDVKM. The CDR3 is made up of 13 amino acids. V was pared by 3 bases and J by 5 bases, with 11 bases between. As DNA, the CDR3 is TGTGCCAGCAGTTTCTACAGCGACCACGAGCAGTACTTC. It translates to CASSFYSDHEQYF.

The chain is built from TRBV19 and TRBJ1-5; 8 bases agree with TRBD1. J gave up 7 bases and V 4 bases, and 12 bases lay outside the gene matches. The CDR3 has 16 residues. CDR1 is LNHDA, CDR2 SQIVND, per germline (reference sequence). The CDR3 nucleotides are TGTGCCAGTAGTAAATCGTTAGACAGGGGTAAGCAGCCCCAGCATTTT. Encoded protein: CASSKSLDRGKQPQHF.

The rearrangement uses TRBV7-2 and TRBJ2-7; D is perhaps TRBD1 (6 bases). Germline CDR1 is SGHTA and CDR2 is FQGNSA. The CDR3 is 14 amino acids. V was trimmed by 8 bases and J by 2 bases, leaving 16 bases between them. CDR3 sequence (DNA): TGTGCCAGCCTCAAAAACAGGGACCCCTACGAGCAGTACTTC. This codes for CASLKNRDPYEQYF. Full variable domain (outside the CDR3, taken from reference TRBV7-2 and TRBJ2-7): GAGVSQSPSNKVTEKGKDVELRCDPISGHTALYWYRQSLGQGLEFLIYFQGNSAPDKSGLPSDRFSAERTGGSVSTLTIQRTQQEDSAVYLCASLKNRDPYEQYFGPGTRLTVT.

The chain couples TRBV11-2 to TRBJ2-3, with 7 bases lining up with TRBD2. Germline V gene sequence: CDR1 SGHAT, CDR2 FQNNGV. This CDR3 comprises 16 residues. V dropped 3 bases and J dropped 4; count of bases not matched to a gene: 10. For the CDR3, the DNA is TGTGCCAGCAGCTTCGTGGCGGGAGTAGGTCCAGATACGCAGTATTTT. This sequence encodes CASSFVAGVGPDTQYF.